The next 24 T cell receptor delta chains were all read from a single sample in a study of γδ T cells in repeated Plasmodium falciparum infection. Gammadelta T cells were flow-sorted from PBMC into Vgamma9/Vdelta2+ and Vdelta2-negative populations for bulk analysis. TCRdb repeated clone calling on the multiplex PCR reads with CATT. The sample includes under 65,000 delta-chain clones, around 1.8% of them seen just once. The specimen was gamma-delta T cells from blood. Receptors originate from a pool of human donors (malaria-infected and uninfected, not separated).

This clone was detected a few times. The chain has TRDV1 and TRDJ1, with 10 bases lining up with TRDD3. The CDR3 is 21 amino acids. Germline lookup yields CDR1 TSWWSYY and CDR2 QGS. V shed 0 bases and J 0 bases; nucleotides not matched to a gene: 16. The CDR3 sequence: CALGELSYVLLGDAYTDKLIF. The CDR3 DNA is TGTGCTCTTGGGGAACTAAGCTACGTCTTACTGGGGGATGCTTACACCGATAAACTCATCTTT.

In regard to this clone: TCRdb's protein, taken from a much larger clone, differs from this DNA's translation at residue 18, likely owing to a read error; the protein displayed comes from the DNA. The chain links TRDV1 to TRDJ1; 11 nucleotides line up with TRDD3. The CDR3 contains 19 residues. CDR1 TSWWSYY and CDR2 QGS come from the germline V gene. The CDR3 nucleotides are TGTGCTCTTGGGGAACTTCCTCACAACTGGGGGATATGCAACGATAAACTCACCTTT. Translation gives CALGELPHNWGICNDKLTF.

This clone was detected ten times or more. TCRdb shows a much larger clone's protein in place of this DNA's translation, and the two differ at residue 11, likely through a read error; the protein shown is translated from the DNA. The V call is TRDV1, the J call TRDJ1, with TRDD3 matching over 8 bases. From germline, CDR1 is TSWWSYY and CDR2 QGS. V shed 4 bases and J 0 bases; nucleotides not matched to a gene: 16. This CDR3 has 19 residues. The CDR3 region is CALGVLTGGRSDYTDKLIF. CDR3 bases: TGTGCTCTTGGGGTACTAACTGGGGGGCGATCCGATTACACCGATAAACTCATCTTT.

This clone was detected only a few times. The protein that TCRdb holds for this DNA derives from a much larger clone and differs from the translated DNA at residue 11, which likely indicates a read error; the protein shown here is translated from the DNA. This chain connects TRDV1 to TRDJ1; 7 bases align to TRDD3. The CDR3 length is 21 residues. Trimming took 4 bases from V and 0 from J; bases not matched to a gene: 23. Germline V gives CDR1 TSWWSYY, CDR2 QGS. CDR3 residues: CALGAPPAEYRGMSYTDKLIF. CDR3 nucleotides: TGTGCTCTTGGGGCCCCCCCCGCTGAGTACAGGGGGATGTCTTACACCGATAAACTCATCTTT.

This clone was seen repeatedly, ten times or more. For this DNA, TCRdb reports the protein of a much larger clone, which diverges at residue 12, most likely from a read error; the protein presented here is translated directly from the DNA. V is TRDV1 and J is TRDJ2; maybe TRDD3 (6 bases). The J gene comes from matching the DNA to germline here; TCRdb lacks it. The CDR3 consists of 17 residues. The germline V gene has CDR1 TSWWSYY and CDR2 QGS. The V end lost 2 bases, the J end lost 6 bases, and 19 bases lay between the germline ends. CDR3: CALGEFDWGSLPAQLFF. The CDR3, as DNA: TGTGCTCTTGGGGAATTTGATTGGGGGTCCTTGCCAGCACAACTCTTCTTT.

About this clone itself: TCRdb attributes to this sequence the protein of a much larger clone, which differs from the DNA translation at residue 16; a read error is likely, and the protein displayed is translated from the DNA. V usage is TRDV1 and J usage is TRDJ1; 9 positions match TRDD3. The J gene, absent from TCRdb, was called here by matching the DNA to germline. The CDR3 runs to 23 residues. Germline V gene data show CDR1 as TSWWSYY and CDR2 as QGS. After removal of 3 bases from V and 0 bases from J, the junction contained 26 bases not matched to a gene. DNA for the CDR3: TGTGCTCTTGGGGAGACTGTCCTGCCTTCCGCGATGGGGATACGCGTTAACACCGATAAACTCATCTTT. Amino acid sequence: CALGETVLPSAMGIRVNTDKLIF.

This clone came up a few times. The protein TCRdb lists belongs to a much larger clone and differs from this DNA's translation at residue 5, which points to a read error; the protein shown is made from the DNA. The chain recombines TRDV1 with TRDJ1, with TRDD3 identical over 7 bases. Since TCRdb gives no J gene, matching the DNA to germline was used here to assign it. V lost 5 bases, J lost 1 base, and 34 bases stayed unmatched. CDR3 length equals 24 residues. Germline CDR1 is TSWWSYY and CDR2 is QGS. The CDR3 loop reads CALGKGEGTVIPVLGIACTDKLIF. The CDR3 DNA is TGTGCTCTTGGGAAAGGGGAAGGAACGGTCATTCCAGTACTGGGGATTGCCTGCACCGATAAACTCATCTTT.

By share, this clone counts as medium-sized. V gene TRDV1 combines with J gene TRDJ1; TRDD3 is a possible D gene (6 bases). V was shortened by 4 bases and J by 2 bases, with 20 bases between the two germline ends. The germline V gene encodes CDR1 TSWWSYY and CDR2 QGS. The CDR3 has 17 amino acids. CDR3 DNA sequence: TGTGCTCTTGGGGTCGAAGGGGGGACCCCGGGTACCGATAAACTCATCTTT. Amino acids: CALGVEGGTPGTDKLIF.

Concerning this clone itself: TCRdb's entry gives the protein of a much larger clone, which mismatches this DNA's translation at residue 13, likely from a read error; the protein reported here is translated from the DNA. The V gene is TRDV1, the J gene TRDJ1; the D is unclear. V dropped 0 bases and J dropped 1 base, with 21 bases sitting between them. The CDR3 covers 19 residues. Germline CDR1 TSWWSYY, CDR2 QGS. The CDR3 DNA is TGTGCTCTTGGGGAACTGGACGGTACGTTAACTGTGTTCACCGATAAACTCATCTTT. This gives the protein CALGELDGTLTVFTDKLIF.

Worth noting for this clone: TCRdb's entry gives the protein of a much larger clone, which mismatches this DNA's translation at residue 13, likely from a read error; the protein reported here is translated from the DNA. The genes are TRDV1 and TRDJ1, with 11 bases identical to TRDD3. The J gene is not listed in TCRdb, so it was assigned here from a DNA match to germline. The V segment lost 6 bases and the J segment 0 bases; nucleotides outside the gene matches: 21. Per germline, CDR1 TSWWSYY and CDR2 QGS. This CDR3 is built from 21 residues. CDR3 sequence (DNA): TGTGCTCTTGGTGGAACCTGGGGGATACAAAACCATCCTTTATACACCGATAAACTCATCTTT. Protein: CALGGTWGIQNHPLYTDKLIF.

Only a few counts were recorded for this clone. The likely explanation is a read error, given a far larger clone one base away. The sample holds other DNA sequences that translate to the same CDR3. The chain is built from TRDV1 and TRDJ1; D remains unclear. With 6 bases removed from V and 0 bases from J, the gap between germline ends came to 26 bases. The CDR3 has 19 amino acids. CDR1 and CDR2 (germline): TSWWSYY, QGS. As DNA, the CDR3 is TGTGCTCTTGGTCGTCCCCTCGTCGGGACCAAACCTTACACCGATAAACTCATCTTT. Its translation: CALGRPLVGTKPYTDKLIF.

This clone was recorded a few times. TCRdb pairs this DNA with a much larger clone's protein that differs at residue 3, likely a read error; the protein shown was translated from the DNA. V is TRDV3 and J is TRDJ1, with D perhaps assigned TRDD2 or TRDD3 (8 bases each). Assignment of the J gene here rests on matching the DNA to germline, because TCRdb gives none. The CDR3 runs to 21 residues. CDR1 is TVYSNPD, CDR2 GDNSRS, per germline (reference sequence). Trimming took off 5 bases at V and 0 bases at J, with 37 bases between the two ends. The CDR3 loop is CAPKDFLRFFPGGDYTDKLIF. CDR3 DNA: TGTGCCCCAAAAGACTTCCTACGTTTTTTTCCTGGGGGAGATTACACCGATAAACTCATCTTT. The whole variable domain, remainder taken from reference TRDV3 and TRDJ1, is CDKVTQSSPDQTVASGSEVVLLCTYDTVYSNPDLFWYRIRPDYSFQFVFYGDNSRSEGADFTQGRFSVKHILTQKAFHLVISPVRTEDSATYYCAPKDFLRFFPGGDYTDKLIFGKGTRVTVEP.

In its sample, this clone was seen many times. It differs at one base from a far larger clone, so likely a read error. Other DNA sequences in this specimen translate into the identical CDR3. The chain links TRDV2 to TRDJ1; 7 nucleotides line up with TRDD3. Here the J gene was assigned by germline matching of the DNA, as TCRdb has none. V lost 4 bases to trimming and J lost 0 bases; unmatched junction nucleotides: 13. Germline-derived CDR1 and CDR2 are GEAIGNYY and EKD. The CDR3 extends over 17 amino acids. The CDR3 DNA is TGTGCCTGTGATAACCGCCTACTGGGGTTTAACACCGATAAACTCATCTTT. Translating it yields CACDNRLLGFNTDKLIF.

About this clone: TCRdb's protein, taken from a much larger clone, differs from this DNA's translation at residue 5, likely owing to a read error; the protein displayed comes from the DNA. The CDR3 loop is CALGGNPTWVGWGIRSDKLIF. The CDR3 nucleotides are TGTGCTCTTGGGGGTAATCCTACTTGGGTTGGCTGGGGGATACGCTCCGATAAACTCATCTTT. V gene TRDV1 combines with J gene TRDJ1; 12 bases line up with TRDD3. Matching the DNA to germline supplied the J gene, which TCRdb does not give. CDR1 TSWWSYY and CDR2 QGS come from the germline V gene. V lost 4 bases to trimming and J lost 3 bases; unmatched junction nucleotides: 21. The CDR3 length is 21 residues.

By sample fraction, this clone is medium-sized. This chain joins TRDV3 and TRDJ1; 10 positions agree with TRDD3. V was clipped by 1 base and J by 2 bases; unmatched bases: 16. Germline assignment: CDR1 TVYSNPD and CDR2 GDNSRS (reference sequence). This CDR3 is built from 18 residues. DNA for the CDR3: TGTGCCTTTAAGGGGAGAGTTCCTACTGGGGGATCGACCGATAAACTCATCTTT. Translated: CAFKGRVPTGGSTDKLIF.

Turning to this clone: A single base separates this from a much larger clone, so it may be a read error. Additional DNA sequences in this sample encode the identical CDR3. The chain joins TRDV1 to TRDJ1; 13 nucleotides align to TRDD3. TCRdb supplies no J gene; here it was assigned by aligning the nucleotide sequence to germline. The J segment lost 0 bases and the V segment lost 5 bases, leaving 24 bases of the junction unmatched. The germline V gene encodes CDR1 TSWWSYY and CDR2 QGS. The CDR3 length is 23 residues. The CDR3 DNA follows: TGTGCTCTTGGGAACCGTCTACTTTACTGGGGGATACGCGGGGTTTGGGACACCGATAAACTCATCTTT. Protein product: CALGNRLLYWGIRGVWDTDKLIF.

In its sample, this clone was seen a few times. This DNA translates differently at residue 15 from the TCRdb protein, which is that of a much larger clone; a read error is likely, and the protein shown is the DNA's own translation. The chain joins TRDV2 to TRDJ1, with 13 bases identical to TRDD3. TCRdb records no J gene; here it was assigned by comparing the DNA to germline. Germline lookup yields CDR1 GEAIGNYY and CDR2 EKD. The CDR3 sequence is 19 residues long. The CDR3 DNA sequence: TGTGCCTGTGACACCTTACTGGGGGATACGCCCCGATACACCAATAAACTCATCTTT. This gives the protein CACDTLLGDTPRYTNKLIF.

Ten or more counts support this clone. The same CDR3 is also encoded by other DNA sequences in this sample. This sequence joins TRDV1 and TRDJ1, with 7 positions matching TRDD3. The length of the CDR3 is 20 residues. The V segment lost 3 bases and the J segment 6 bases; nucleotides outside the gene matches: 25. The germline gives CDR1 TSWWSYY, CDR2 QGS. The CDR3 bases are TGTGCTCTTGGGGAGATTCCCTTTCCTCCATCTTTACTGGGGATTTATAAACTCATCTTT. It codes for CALGEIPFPPSLLGIYKLIF.

This clone was seen repeatedly, ten times or more. The protein TCRdb gives is from a much larger clone and does not agree with this DNA's translation at residue 7, likely a read error; the protein shown here comes from the DNA. The V and J genes are TRDV1 and TRDJ1; 8 nucleotides align to TRDD3. The CDR3 contains 25 residues. Germline V lookup: CDR1 TSWWSYY, CDR2 QGS. V was pared by 0 bases and J by 0 bases, with 30 bases of the junction left unmatched. CDR3 residues: CALGELEPPLGPLDWGELYTDKLIF. The DNA of the CDR3 is TGTGCTCTTGGGGAACTAGAACCCCCCTTAGGGCCCCTCGACTGGGGGGAATTGTACACCGATAAACTCATCTTT.

About this clone itself: TCRdb's protein for this DNA is that of a much larger clone and differs from the translation at residue 7, likely a read error; the protein shown is the DNA translation. The rearrangement joins TRDV1 to TRDJ1; 12 bases are shared with TRDD3. V lost 3 bases to trimming and J lost 7 bases; unmatched junction nucleotides: 21. The CDR3 has 20 amino acids. Looked up from germline, CDR1 is TSWWSYY and CDR2 is QGS. This CDR3 reads CALGDALRLLLVLGDTKLIF. The CDR3, as DNA: TGTGCTCTTGGGGACGCCCTGAGACTCCTGCTCGTACTGGGGGATACTAAACTCATCTTT.

To note about this clone: A far larger clone is just one base off, so this is likely a read error. Other DNA sequences in the sample encode the same CDR3. The chain links TRDV1 to TRDJ1, with 8 bases identical to TRDD3. The CDR3 loop spans 25 amino acids. J gave up 0 bases and V 1 base, and 31 bases lay outside the gene matches. In germline, CDR1 is TSWWSYY, CDR2 QGS. Written as DNA, the CDR3 is TGTGCTCTTGGGGAACCAACTTTCCTAATCTCTTTTAATGATGGGGGATTCCGGTACACCGATAAACTCATCTTT. As protein: CALGEPTFLISFNDGGFRYTDKLIF.

This clone came up a few times. A read error likely explains why the TCRdb protein, taken from a much larger clone, differs from this DNA's translation at residue 17; the protein shown is translated from the DNA. V is TRDV1 and J is TRDJ1; 13 nucleotides line up with TRDD3. This CDR3 is built from 21 residues. Germline V gene lookup returns CDR1 TSWWSYY and CDR2 QGS. The CDR3 protein is CALQSGPPFTGGYAYTNKLIF. DNA for the CDR3: TGTGCTCTGCAGTCGGGGCCTCCGTTTACTGGGGGATACGCGTACACCAATAAACTCATCTTT.

With respect to this clone: TCRdb assigns this DNA the protein of a much larger clone, which departs from its translation at residue 15; this likely reflects a read error, and the protein shown comes from translating the DNA. The chain employs TRDV2 and TRDJ1; 9 positions match TRDD3. The J gene is absent in TCRdb and was assigned here via DNA matching to germline. This CDR3 is 22 amino acids long. V was pared by 0 bases and J by 1 base, with 23 bases of the junction left unmatched. CDR1 and CDR2 (germline): GEAIGNYY, EKD. The CDR3 protein is CACDTINPSVLGEGLLTDKLIF. The CDR3 DNA is TGTGCCTGTGACACCATTAACCCCTCCGTACTGGGGGAAGGTCTGCTCACCGATAAACTCATCTTT.

This clone appeared many times. TCRdb's protein, taken from a much larger clone, differs from this DNA's translation at residue 9, likely owing to a read error; the protein displayed comes from the DNA. This sample includes further DNA sequences coding for the same CDR3. J is TRDJ1 and V is TRDV1; 12 bases align to TRDD3. The CDR3 contains 18 residues. The V gene end was trimmed by 5 bases and the J gene end by 7 bases; junction bases not matched to a gene: 17. Germline CDR1 and CDR2: TSWWSYY and QGS. The CDR3 here is CALGSAKGVWGIRSKLIF. CDR3 nucleotide sequence: TGTGCTCTTGGGAGCGCCAAGGGGGTCTGGGGGATACGAAGTAAACTCATCTTT.